This is a list of T cell receptor beta chains from one sample in a study of T-cell memory formation after mild COVID-19. In TCRdb, the 5' RACE reads were re-called with MiXCR into one record per CDR3 protein. The table lists more than 400,000 distinct CDR3 sequences, roughly 18% of them singletons, with over 9% in the top ten. Sequencing was done on a sample of PBMCs or a T cell subset sorted from them (not recorded which). These receptors were taken from an adult woman who had mild COVID-19 (a few samples of this study predate the infection). Cell type and time point are not known. CDR3s include the opening cysteine and the closing phenylalanine or tryptophan.

v_call	j_call	cdr3_aa
TRBV12-3/TRBV12-4	TRBJ2-1	CASSSSDAITYNEQFF
TRBV14	TRBJ2-5	CASSHTETQYF
TRBV5-4	TRBJ2-1	CASSLGLGYNEQFF
TRBV12-3/TRBV12-4	TRBJ1-1	CASTIQGSTEAFF
TRBV7-2	TRBJ2-3	CASSAQRGSTDTQYF
TRBV11-2	TRBJ2-1	CASSPAYNSYNEQFF
TRBV19	TRBJ1-4	CASKLATNEKLFF
TRBV24-1	TRBJ2-3	CATSDNTDTQYF
TRBV7-3	TRBJ2-7	CASSLIGLLATVTEQYF
TRBV12-3/TRBV12-4	TRBJ2-3	CASRPTGTDTQYF
TRBV6-5	TRBJ2-1	CASSDRRTTYNEQFF
TRBV20-1	TRBJ2-7	CSARDLVGNF
TRBV12-3/TRBV12-4	TRBJ2-7	CASRKTYEQYF
TRBV12-3/TRBV12-4	TRBJ2-1	CASSQGTFSYNEQFF
TRBV20-1	TRBJ1-2	CSARGQGVSYTF
TRBV12-3/TRBV12-4	TRBJ1-1	CASSFKMLNTEAFF
TRBV29-1	TRBJ2-3	CSVETSDSTQYF
TRBV4-3	TRBJ2-2	CASSQDLRLAGVSGGTGELFF
TRBV12-3/TRBV12-4	TRBJ2-1	CASSFVSQGNNEQFF
TRBV6-5	TRBJ1-5	CASSYNLGNQPQHF